Below, one T cell receptor (beta chain) is given with its context. Its cognate antigen is unknown. This entry is derived from a study of T cell responses to AZD1222 COVID-19 vaccine. Regarding the study as a whole: Spike as a whole was targeted by vaccine-associated CD4 TCRs, dominant at 160-218 and 743-854. The study reported that nearly half of spike-specific TCRs target unmutated variant regions. Donors skewed white British and female; clonal diversity was possibly underestimated.

The data were produced by immunoSEQ multiplex PCR, yet TCRdb's version contains in-frame clones alone and is incomplete. Seen here are about 130,000 clones, over 85% observed once, and the top ten hold roughly 7%. The sequence was collected from an adult who received the AZD1222 COVID-19 vaccine. The material sequenced was peripheral blood, taken 28 days after the second AZD1222 dose.

The DNA of the CDR3 is TGTGCCAGCAGCCCATCCCTAGACAGAGGTAACCACGAGCAGTACTTC. Protein: CASSPSLDRGNHEQYF. The rearrangement joins TRBV11-1 to TRBJ2-7; possibly TRBD1 for D (5 bases). The CDR3 runs to 16 residues. CDR1 SGHAT and CDR2 FQDESV come from the germline V gene (reference sequence). V gave up 5 bases and J gave up 5 bases, with 22 bases separating them.